These 6 T cell receptor beta chains share one sample of origin, sequenced in a study of blood T cell repertoires in COVID-19. Clones were sequenced by immunoSEQ multiplex PCR, and TCRdb holds only the in-frame ones, with some missing. Of some 260,000 clones in the sample, around nine tenths were seen once. Material: peripheral blood. All receptors come from a woman aged 40 to 49 who had recovered from COVID-19.

The chain carries TRBV30 and TRBJ1-5, with D unresolved. Trimming removed 5 bases from V and 3 bases from J, with 8 bases in between. Germline V lookup: CDR1 GTSNPN, CDR2 SVGIG (reference sequence). The CDR3 is 12 amino acids. Here the CDR3 DNA reads TGTGCCTGGTCAGGTAACAATCAGCCCCAGCATTTT. Protein: CAWSGNNQPQHF.

This clone has just a few counts. The rearrangement links TRBV7-3 to TRBJ1-1; D not resolved. Trimming removed 2 bases from V and 5 bases from J, with 12 bases in between. This CDR3 comprises 14 residues. CDR1 and CDR2 (germline): SGHTA, FQGTGA. The CDR3 DNA reads as TGTGCCAGCAGCTTAGTTGGAGGGAGGACTGAAGCTTTCTTT. Translating gives CASSLVGGRTEAFF. The whole variable domain, remainder taken from reference TRBV7-3 and TRBJ1-1, is GAGVSQTPSNKVTEKGKYVELRCDPISGHTALYWYRQSLGQGPEFLIYFQGTGAADDSGLPNDRFFAVRPEGSVSTLKIQRTERGDSAVYLCASSLVGGRTEAFFGQGTRLTVV.

The rearrangement links TRBV3-1 (or the pseudogene TRBV3-2) to TRBJ1-2, with TRBD1 matching 9 bases. The CDR3 is 19 residues long. In germline, CDR1 is LGHDT, CDR2 YNNKEL (reference sequence). After removal of 0 bases from V and 4 bases from J, the junction contained 15 bases not matched to a gene. CDR3 in amino acids: CASSQEERDREVPGYGYTF. CDR3 nucleotides: TGTGCCAGCAGCCAAGAGGAACGGGACAGGGAGGTCCCTGGCTATGGCTACACCTTC.

V and J are TRBV30 and TRBJ2-7; weak D call: TRBD1 (7 bases). The V end was cut by 0 bases, the J end by 5 bases, with 17 bases between. CDR1 and CDR2 from the germline V gene are GTSNPN and SVGIG (reference sequence). The CDR3 is 15 amino acids. The CDR3 reads CAWSVRARGVNEQYF. The CDR3 DNA reads as TGTGCCTGGAGTGTACGGGCCAGGGGGGTGAACGAGCAGTACTTC.

This clone has a handful of counts. The J gene is TRBJ1-5, the V gene TRBV12-3 or TRBV12-4; D is possibly TRBD1 (5 bases). Trimming removed 7 bases from V and 5 bases from J, with 12 bases in between. The CDR3 runs 13 residues. The CDR3 sequence is CASTKDSYQPQHF. The CDR3 DNA is TGTGCCAGCACCAAAGACAGTTATCAGCCCCAGCATTTT.

This sequence joins TRBV5-1 and TRBJ2-6, with a possible D match to TRBD1 (5 bases). The CDR3 is 16 amino acids. Germline CDR1 reads SGHRS; CDR2 reads YFSETQ. V gave up 4 bases and J gave up 0 bases, with 11 bases separating them. In nucleotides, the CDR3 is TGCGCCAGCAGCCCTGGGGCTACCTCTGGGGCCAACGTCCTGACTTTC. It translates to CASSPGATSGANVLTF.